The rows below give T cell receptor beta chains drawn from one sample of a study. Each CDR3 protein is one row after TCRdb ran MiXCR on the RT-PCR reads. The repertoire holds about 680,000 distinct CDR3 sequences, with approximately 15% as singletons. Material: memory CD4+ T cells from blood. The receptor set was obtained from a female donor in good health, serving as a healthy control. Both conserved end residues are part of each CDR3. D genes are given only for firm matches. The size entry is marked missing in some rows and otherwise reads once, few, many or a size class.

many,14,TRBD2,TRBJ2-1,TRBV11-2,TGTGCCAGCAGCTGGACTAGCGGGTTGAATGAGCAGTTCTTC,CASSWTSGLNEQFF
NA,15,NA,TRBJ1-1,TRBV4-3,TGCGCCAGCAGACGCAGGGTGGAGGGAAACACTGAAGCTTTCTTT,CASRRRVEGNTEAFF
NA,16,TRBD2,TRBJ2-3,TRBV27,TGTGCCAGCAGTCCTCGACTAGCGGGGGGGCTAGATACGCAGTATTTT,CASSPRLAGGLDTQYF
NA,15,NA,TRBJ1-1,TRBV4-1,TGCGCCAGCAGCCAAACAGGATCCATGAAGACTGAAGCTTTCTTT,CASSQTGSMKTEAFF
many,15,NA,TRBJ1-5,TRBV15,TGTGCCACCACGGCAGACAGTTATAGCAATCAGCCCCAGCATTTT,CATTADSYSNQPQHF
NA,15,NA,TRBJ2-7,TRBV20-1,TGCAGTGCTAGAGATCGGATTGGCCTCTCCTACGAGCAGTACTTC,CSARDRIGLSYEQYF
NA,15,NA,TRBJ1-5,TRBV5-1,TGCGCCAGCAGCTTGGCAGGTAATAACAATCAGCCCCAGCATTTT,CASSLAGNNNQPQHF
few,16,NA,TRBJ2-7,TRBV7-3,TGTGCCAGCAGCTTAAGCCCTAGCTCCTCTCGCCGGGAGCAGTACTTC,CASSLSPSSSRREQYF
few,12,NA,TRBJ2-3,TRBV5-1,TGCGCCAGCAGCGAGGACACAGATACGCAGTATTTT,CASSEDTDTQYF
many,17,TRBD1,TRBJ2-5,TRBV28,TGTGCCAGCTTGGGGGTGTTCTGGGACAGAAATCAAGAGACCCAGTACTTC,CASLGVFWDRNQETQYF
many,16,TRBD1,TRBJ2-1,TRBV20-1,TGCAGTGCTAGAGATCGTAGGACAGGGTACTACAATGAGCAGTTCTTC,CSARDRRTGYYNEQFF
many,15,NA,TRBJ2-5,TRBV9,TGTGCCAGCAGCGTAGGTGGGAATAACCAAGAGACCCAGTACTTC,CASSVGGNNQETQYF
few,17,TRBD2,TRBJ2-1,TRBV6-2/TRBV6-3,TGTGCCAGCAGCCCTATCGGCCCCGGACTAGCGGGAGCGGAACAGTTCTTC,CASSPIGPGLAGAEQFF
NA,14,NA,TRBJ1-4,TRBV3-1,TGTGCCAGCAGCCAAGTTTGGAGGGACGAAAAACTGTTTTTT,CASSQVWRDEKLFF
NA,13,NA,TRBJ2-7,TRBV2,TGTGCCACCCGGGGACATCTTTCCTACGAGCAGTACTTC,CATRGHLSYEQYF
NA,12,NA,TRBJ2-1,TRBV20-1,TGCAGTGCTAGACCTTGGGGAGATGAGCAGTTCTTC,CSARPWGDEQFF
NA,14,TRBD1,TRBJ1-4,TRBV12-3/TRBV12-4,TGTGCCAGCATCAGGGGGAGGGGCAGTGAAAAACTGTTTTTT,CASIRGRGSEKLFF
NA,16,TRBD2,TRBJ2-3,TRBV9,TGTGCCAGCAGCGTAGGGCCAGCGGGATACACAGATACGCAGTATTTT,CASSVGPAGYTDTQYF
NA,16,NA,TRBJ2-3,TRBV6-5,TGTGCCAGCAGTTACGGAGGGTCAGGGGGCACAGATACGCAGTATTTT,CASSYGGSGGTDTQYF
few,14,TRBD1,TRBJ1-4,TRBV18,TGTGCCAGCTCACTCCGGGCAGGGGGAGAAAAACTGTTTTTT,CASSLRAGGEKLFF